Detailed here is one T cell receptor (beta chain). What it binds is unknown. The data derive from a study of T cell repertoires in cytomegalovirus infection. Study information: Recently identified HLA-C-restricted CMV epitopes were among the peptides used.

V trimming: 2 bases; J trimming: 7 bases; junction bases outside the gene matches: 5. CDR3 size: 13 residues. Germline CDR1 and CDR2: DFQATT and SNEGSKA (reference sequence). A single record per CDR3 protein comes from TCRdb applying MiXCR to the reads. This table holds just over 450,000 distinct CDR3 sequences, about 42% found once. Study-wide results and caveats: Summed public TCR beta family frequency identified CMV carriers bearing the relevant HLA.

The sequence came from a human donor in good health (CMV status not recorded). Some clones in this sample may be carry-over from other donors' samples. This sample comprised cultured PBMCs, obtained from culture after CMV antigen stimulation. The genes are TRBV20-1 and TRBJ2-3, with TRBD2 matching over 8 bases. The CDR3 region is CSARRGGLNTQYF. The CDR3 region has the DNA TGCAGTGCTAGACGGGGGGGCTTAAATACGCAGTATTTT.